The rows below give T cell receptor beta chains drawn from one sample of a study of OX40 agonist ivuxolimab in advanced cancers. Assay: immunoSEQ multiplex PCR; the TCRdb copy retains only in-frame clones and omits some. The profile covers 35,000 to 45,000 clones, with about 90% appearing a single time and 12% to 15% taken by the ten largest. The specimen was CD4+ or CD8+ T cells sorted from blood, collected in a trial of the OX40 agonist ivuxolimab. These receptors originate from an adult with an advanced solid tumor such as melanoma, head and neck, liver or kidney cancer. Each CDR3 is given without its conserved first and last residue.

v_call cdr3_aa
TRBV27 ASSWAGPDEQF
TRBV7-2 VSSLAGEKLF
TRBV5-5 ASSFHDSEYNEQF
TRBV13 ASSSLDGNIQY
TRBV28 ASSYRGQETQY
TRBV19 ASSLQDNEQF
TRBV27 ASSLRTGGQETQY
TRBV28 ASSLWAVTGELF
TRBV28 ASSLGRYNEQF
TRBV5-4 ASSTGQGAYYGYT
TRBV10-3 AIRTLATNTGELF
TRBV5-1 ASSWEIGRPNTGELF
TRBV15 ATSRDRDNEQF
TRBV5-1 ASSFFPVAGAAQETQY
TRBV10-1 ASSEGSTTDTQY
TRBV6-6 ASSSMTAYEQY
TRBV9 ASSVGTGLGETQY
TRBV7-2 ASSPGTSGDTQY
TRBV7-9 ASSLIQGVGELF
TRBV30 AWSTGTENSYEQY